One and the same sample provided the 11 T cell receptor beta chains below, sequenced in a study of CD8+CD57+ T cells in acquired aplastic anemia. Genomic DNA provided the template from which TCR beta VDJ and CDR3 profiles were obtained. Each CDR3 protein gets one entry after TCRdb re-called the reads with MiXCR. The sample contains about 180,000 distinct CDR3 sequences, approximately 46% of which appear only once. Input material: sorted CD4+, CD8+, or CD8+CD57+ T cells (not recorded which) from PBMCs. The receptors stem from a human donor in good health.

V gene TRBV10-3 combines with J gene TRBJ2-7, with 8 positions matching TRBD1. This CDR3 contains 15 residues. CDR1 and CDR2 from the germline V gene are ENHRY and SYGVKD. J gave up 2 bases and V 4 bases, and 7 bases lay outside the gene matches. CDR3 DNA sequence: TGTGCCATCAGTGGGCCTGGACAGGGAACCTACGAGCAGTACTTC. Amino acids: CAISGPGQGTYEQYF.

This clonotype was counted ten times or more. This rearrangement joins TRBV5-4 to TRBJ2-1; TRBD1 aligns across 8 bases. V lost 4 bases to trimming and J lost 8 bases; unmatched junction nucleotides: 8. Germline CDR1 reads SGHNT; CDR2 reads YYREEE (reference sequence). The CDR3 covers 14 residues. CDR3 DNA sequence: TGTGCCAGCAGCGTCGCAGGGGGCGGATATGAGCAGTTCTTC. This encodes CASSVAGGGYEQFF.

This sequence joins TRBV11-1 and TRBJ2-1; 7 bases fit TRBD2. CDR1 is SGHAT and CDR2 is FQDESV in the germline V gene (reference sequence). V shed 0 bases and J 7 bases; nucleotides not matched to a gene: 6. This CDR3 has 15 residues. CDR3 DNA sequence: TGTGCCAGCAGCTTAGCGGGATGGGAGGGAAATGAGCAGTTCTTC. It encodes CASSLAGWEGNEQFF.

J is TRBJ2-7 and V is TRBV5-8; D uncertain. V lost 0 bases and J 3 bases, leaving 7 bases between the germline ends. Germline values: CDR1 SGHTS, CDR2 YDEGEE. The CDR3 has 13 amino acids. Here the CDR3 reads CASSLAGVYEQYF. Here the CDR3 DNA reads TGTGCCAGCAGCTTGGCCGGCGTCTACGAGCAGTACTTC.

Many counts were recorded for this clonotype. This chain connects TRBV20-1 to TRBJ2-7; 7 bases map to TRBD2. Germline loops: CDR1 DFQATT, CDR2 SNEGSKA (reference sequence). This CDR3 has 15 residues. The ends lost 0 bases at V and 3 bases at J; junction bases unmatched: 8. DNA of the CDR3: TGCAGTGCTAGAGATCTGGCAGGGAGGGTCTACGAGCAGTACTTC. As protein: CSARDLAGRVYEQYF.

This chain links TRBV10-1 with TRBJ2-3, with D tentatively TRBD1 or TRBD2 (5 bases each). Germline V gene data show CDR1 as WNHNN and CDR2 as SYGVQD (reference sequence). V lost 3 bases, J lost 4 bases, and 23 bases lay in between. This CDR3 contains 18 residues. CDR3 DNA sequence: TGCGCCAGCAGTGATTCCGGGACGCCAGAAGAGAACGCAGATACGCAGTATTTT. Translation: CASSDSGTPEENADTQYF.

The genes are TRBV11-2 and TRBJ2-1, with a tentative D call TRBD2 (6 bases). In germline, CDR1 is SGHAT, CDR2 FQNNGV. This CDR3 is built from 14 residues. The V end lost 0 bases, the J end lost 11 bases, and 14 bases lay between the germline ends. CDR3 loop: CASSLEGLPVKQFF. The CDR3 DNA follows: TGTGCCAGCAGCTTAGAGGGACTCCCCGTAAAGCAGTTCTTC.

DNA for the CDR3: TGCAGTGCTAGAAGGGACCTTGCCTCCTATAATTCACCCCTCCACTTT. This gives the protein CSARRDLASYNSPLHF. The rearrangement uses TRBV20-1 and TRBJ1-6, with D maybe TRBD1 (5 bases). The CDR3 has 16 residues. V gave up 2 bases and J gave up 0 bases, with 11 bases separating them. The V gene's germline CDR1 is DFQATT and CDR2 SNEGSKA (reference sequence).

The gene calls are TRBV12-3 or TRBV12-4 and TRBJ2-3; 7 bases agree with TRBD2. The CDR3 is 14 amino acids. Trimming took 5 bases from V and 1 from J; bases not matched to a gene: 3. CDR3 bases: TGTGCCAGCAGTGACAGCGGGGGCACAGATACGCAGTATTTT. The encoded protein is CASSDSGGTDTQYF.

The chain is built from TRBV28 and TRBJ2-7; D unresolved. V was trimmed by 5 bases and J by 3 bases, leaving 11 bases between them. The CDR3 contains 13 residues. Germline V gene lookup returns CDR1 MDHEN and CDR2 SYDVKM. The CDR3 DNA reads as TGTGCCAGCAGTGCGCGCCCGGGCTACGAGCAGTACTTC. Its translation: CASSARPGYEQYF.

This clonotype was recorded many times. CDR3 sequence: CASRVRSTDTQYF. As DNA, the CDR3 is TGTGCCAGCCGCGTCAGAAGCACAGATACGCAGTATTTT. J is TRBJ2-3 and V is TRBV2; D gene unclear. The V end was cut by 8 bases, the J end by 0 bases, with 9 bases between. Germline CDR1 and CDR2: SNHLY and FYNNEI. There are 13 residues in the CDR3.